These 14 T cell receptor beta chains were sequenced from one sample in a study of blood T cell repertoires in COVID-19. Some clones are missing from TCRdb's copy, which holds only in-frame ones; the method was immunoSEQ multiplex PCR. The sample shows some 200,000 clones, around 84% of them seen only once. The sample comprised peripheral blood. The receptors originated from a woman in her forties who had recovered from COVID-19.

CDR3 sequence reads: CAWSAGGLTDTQYF. CDR3 sequence (DNA): TGTGCCTGGAGTGCTGGTGGCCTCACAGATACGCAGTATTTT. The chain links TRBV30 to TRBJ2-3; D is ambiguous. V was pared by 1 base and J by 2 bases, with 10 bases between. CDR1 and CDR2 from the germline V gene are GTSNPN and SVGIG (reference sequence). The CDR3 covers 14 residues.

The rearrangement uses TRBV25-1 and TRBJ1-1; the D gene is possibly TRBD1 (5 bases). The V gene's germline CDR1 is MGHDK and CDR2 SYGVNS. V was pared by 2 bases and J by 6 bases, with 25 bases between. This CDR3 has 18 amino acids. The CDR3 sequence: CASSERPGLLGGAAEAFF. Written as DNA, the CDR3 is TGTGCCAGCAGTGAACGACCGGGACTGCTTGGAGGAGCCGCTGAAGCTTTCTTT.

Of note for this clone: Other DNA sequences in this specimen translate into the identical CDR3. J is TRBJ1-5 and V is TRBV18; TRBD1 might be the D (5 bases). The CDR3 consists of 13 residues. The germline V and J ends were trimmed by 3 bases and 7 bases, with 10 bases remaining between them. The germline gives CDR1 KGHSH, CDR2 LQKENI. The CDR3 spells CASSPGEDQPQHF. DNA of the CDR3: TGTGCCAGCTCACCGGGGGAGGACCAGCCCCAGCATTTT.

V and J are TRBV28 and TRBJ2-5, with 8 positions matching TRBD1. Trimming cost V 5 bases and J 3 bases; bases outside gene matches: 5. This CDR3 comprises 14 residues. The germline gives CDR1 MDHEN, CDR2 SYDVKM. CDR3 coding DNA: TGTGCCAGCAGTCGCCTGGACAGGGAAGAGACCCAGTACTTC. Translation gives CASSRLDREETQYF.

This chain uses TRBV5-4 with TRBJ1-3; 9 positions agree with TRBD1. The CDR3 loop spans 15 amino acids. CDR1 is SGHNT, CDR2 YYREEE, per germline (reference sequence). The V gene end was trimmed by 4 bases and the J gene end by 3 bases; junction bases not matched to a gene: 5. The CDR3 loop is CASSPGQGYGNTIYF. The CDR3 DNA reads TGTGCCAGCAGCCCCGGACAGGGGTATGGAAACACCATATATTTT.

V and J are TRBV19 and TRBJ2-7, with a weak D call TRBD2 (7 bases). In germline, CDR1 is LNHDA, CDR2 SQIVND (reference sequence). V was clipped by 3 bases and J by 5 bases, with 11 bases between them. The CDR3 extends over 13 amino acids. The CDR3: CASSIPGGHEQYF. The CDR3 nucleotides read TGTGCCAGTAGTATCCCGGGGGGCCACGAGCAGTACTTC. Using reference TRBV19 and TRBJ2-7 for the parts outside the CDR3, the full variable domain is DGGITQSPKYLFRKEGQNVTLSCEQNLNHDAMYWYRQDPGQGLRLIYYSQIVNDFQKGDIAEGYSVSREKKESFPLTVTSAQKNPTAFYLCASSIPGGHEQYFGPGTRLTVT.

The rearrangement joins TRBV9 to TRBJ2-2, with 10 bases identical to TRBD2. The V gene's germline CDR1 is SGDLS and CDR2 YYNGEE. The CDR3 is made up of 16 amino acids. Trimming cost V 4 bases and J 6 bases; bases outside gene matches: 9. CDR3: CASSSTPSGGPGELFF. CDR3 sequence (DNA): TGTGCCAGCAGCTCTACACCTAGCGGGGGCCCCGGGGAGCTGTTTTTT.

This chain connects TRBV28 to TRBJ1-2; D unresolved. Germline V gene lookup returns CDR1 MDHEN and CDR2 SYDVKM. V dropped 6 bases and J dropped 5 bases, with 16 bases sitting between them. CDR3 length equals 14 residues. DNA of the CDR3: TGTGCCAGCAGGTCTGTTGCCGGGAGGTATGGCTACACCTTC. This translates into CASRSVAGRYGYTF.

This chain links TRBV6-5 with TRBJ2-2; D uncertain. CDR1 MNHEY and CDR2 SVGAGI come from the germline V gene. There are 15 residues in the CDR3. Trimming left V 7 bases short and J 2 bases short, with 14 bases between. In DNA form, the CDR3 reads TGTGCCAGCACTCCATCGGGTTCCAACACCGGGGAGCTGTTTTTT. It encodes CASTPSGSNTGELFF.

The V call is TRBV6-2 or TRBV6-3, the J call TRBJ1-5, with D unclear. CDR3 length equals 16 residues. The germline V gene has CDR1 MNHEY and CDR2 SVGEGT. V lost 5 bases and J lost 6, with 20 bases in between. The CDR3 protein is CASSTTMGGLVQPQHF. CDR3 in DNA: TGTGCCAGCAGTACAACCATGGGAGGGCTGGTTCAGCCCCAGCATTTT.

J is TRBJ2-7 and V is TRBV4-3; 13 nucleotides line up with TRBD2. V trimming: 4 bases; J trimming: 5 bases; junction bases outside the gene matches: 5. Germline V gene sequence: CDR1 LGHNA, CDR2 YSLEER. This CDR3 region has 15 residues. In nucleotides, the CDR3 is TGCGCCAGCAGCCCGCGGACTAGCGGGGGAAACGAGCAGTACTTC. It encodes CASSPRTSGGNEQYF.

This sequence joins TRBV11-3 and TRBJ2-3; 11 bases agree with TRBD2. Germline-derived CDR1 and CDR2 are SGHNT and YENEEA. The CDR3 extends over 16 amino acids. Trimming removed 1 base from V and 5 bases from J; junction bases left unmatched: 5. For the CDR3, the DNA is TGTGCCAGCAGCTTAGGACTAGCGGGAAGTGGAGATACGCAGTATTTT. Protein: CASSLGLAGSGDTQYF. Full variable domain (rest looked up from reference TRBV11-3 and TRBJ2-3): EAGVVQSPRYKIIEKKQPVAFWCNPISGHNTLYWYLQNLGQGPELLIRYENEEAVDDSQLPKDRFSAERLKGVDSTLKIQPAELGDSAVYLCASSLGLAGSGDTQYFGPGTRLTVL.

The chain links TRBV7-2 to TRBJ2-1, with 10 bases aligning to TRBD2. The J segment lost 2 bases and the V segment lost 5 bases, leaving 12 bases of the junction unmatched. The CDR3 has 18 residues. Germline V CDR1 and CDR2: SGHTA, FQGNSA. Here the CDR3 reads CASSKLAGRGEAYNEQFF. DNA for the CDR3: TGTGCCAGCAGCAAACTAGCGGGAAGAGGGGAAGCCTACAATGAGCAGTTCTTC.

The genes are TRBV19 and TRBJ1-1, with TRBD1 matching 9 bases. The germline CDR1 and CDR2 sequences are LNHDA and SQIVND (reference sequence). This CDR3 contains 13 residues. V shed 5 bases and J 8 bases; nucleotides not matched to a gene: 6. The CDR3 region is CASSPGTGIEAFF. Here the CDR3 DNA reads TGTGCCAGTAGTCCCGGGACAGGGATCGAAGCTTTCTTT.